Presented here are 26 T cell receptor beta chains from one specimen sequenced in a study of blood T cell repertoires in COVID-19 (dated by TCRdb to 2018 to 2021). Library preparation used the immunoSEQ multiplex PCR assay. Drawn from immuneACCESS, this table holds only the in-frame rearrangements with V and J called that TCRdb kept. Clones are partly lost; checked studies trace under half to an unresolved V gene and leave the rest unexplained. For this sample the table gives around 100,000 clones, of which roughly 86% were detected only once. Of the sample, about 6% is held by the ten largest clones. Sequenced: peripheral blood. All receptors derive from a woman aged 60 to 75 with acute or convalescent COVID-19.

The rearrangement uses TRBV11-2 and TRBJ1-1; D is ambiguous. Between the trimmed V and J ends, which lost 5 bases and 1 base, there was a span of 8 bases. The CDR3 is made up of 13 amino acids. Germline CDR1 reads SGHAT; CDR2 reads FQNNGV. CDR3 coding DNA: TGTGCCAGCAGCCCCGTCAGGAACACTGAAGCTTTCTTT. It specifies CASSPVRNTEAFF.

This chain uses TRBV29-1 with TRBJ2-1, with 9 bases lining up with TRBD2. Germline V lookup: CDR1 SQVTM, CDR2 ANQGSEA. CDR3 length: 12 amino acids. V dropped 5 bases and J dropped 5; count of bases not matched to a gene: 1. The CDR3 region is CSVKRGDNEQFF. The CDR3 bases are TGCAGCGTTAAGCGGGGGGACAATGAGCAGTTCTTC.

This clone was picked up a small number of times. This sequence joins TRBV2 and TRBJ1-6; D is unresolved. V lost 5 bases, J lost 7 bases, and 18 bases lay in between. The CDR3 has 16 residues. Germline V gene data show CDR1 as SNHLY and CDR2 as FYNNEI. Here the CDR3 reads CASSIDAGPGNSPLHF. The CDR3 DNA reads TGTGCCAGCAGTATCGACGCGGGTCCGGGGAATTCACCCCTCCACTTT.

The chain employs TRBV6-2 or TRBV6-3 and TRBJ1-1; D unresolved. The CDR3 is made up of 14 amino acids. Germline values: CDR1 MNHEY, CDR2 SVGEGT. The V and J ends lost 6 bases and 1 base respectively, with 12 bases between them. CDR3 bases: TGTGCCAGCAGCCCGGCCAGAGGGAACACTGAAGCTTTCTTT. The encoded protein is CASSPARGNTEAFF.

The chain recombines TRBV27 with TRBJ1-4; 7 bases align to TRBD1. CDR3 length: 17 amino acids. J lost 2 bases, V lost 6 bases, and 12 bases had no gene match. Germline CDR1 reads MNHEY; CDR2 reads SMNVEV (reference sequence). For the CDR3, the DNA is TGTGCCAGCAGCAGATCACAGGGGTGGACGACTAATGAAAAACTGTTTTTT. Amino acids: CASSRSQGWTTNEKLFF.

The chain recombines TRBV27 with TRBJ1-2; D not resolved. CDR3 length equals 13 residues. The V gene lost 6 bases and the J gene lost 4 bases, with 12 bases spanning the gap. Per germline, CDR1 MNHEY and CDR2 SMNVEV (reference sequence). CDR3 nucleotides: TGTGCCAGCAGATCGGGTAGTCGCTATGGCTACACCTTC. As protein: CASRSGSRYGYTF.

The chain employs TRBV12-3 or TRBV12-4 and TRBJ1-2; 7 bases match TRBD1. CDR3 length: 13 amino acids. V shed 5 bases and J 8 bases; nucleotides not matched to a gene: 8. CDR3 in amino acids: CASSRGQVEGYTF. CDR3 in DNA: TGTGCCAGCAGTAGAGGACAGGTTGAAGGCTACACCTTC.

This chain links TRBV29-1 with TRBJ2-1; D is ambiguous. Germline lookup yields CDR1 SQVTM and CDR2 ANQGSEA. The ends were cut back, 2 bases at V and 3 bases at J, with 8 bases in the middle. This CDR3 region has 13 residues. The CDR3 sequence is CSVEPRGYNEQFF. In DNA form, the CDR3 reads TGCAGCGTTGAACCCCGCGGCTACAATGAGCAGTTCTTC.

The chain links TRBV3-1 (or the pseudogene TRBV3-2) to TRBJ2-1, with a possible D match to TRBD2 (6 bases). The germline V gene has CDR1 LGHDT and CDR2 YNNKEL (reference sequence). V lost 1 base to trimming and J lost 3 bases, with 13 bases between them. This CDR3 is built from 16 residues. The CDR3 sequence is CASSQGTGSNYNEQFF. CDR3 nucleotide sequence: TGTGCCAGCAGCCAAGGGACCGGGAGCAACTACAATGAGCAGTTCTTC.

The DNA of the CDR3 is TGTGCCAGCAAGCCCTCACTAGCGGGAGTTAATGAGCAGTTCTTC. Its translation is CASKPSLAGVNEQFF. V gene TRBV27 combines with J gene TRBJ2-1; 11 bases are shared with TRBD2. Losses at the gene ends were 7 bases for V and 7 bases for J; bases not matched to a gene: 9. CDR3 length: 15 amino acids. Germline V gives CDR1 MNHEY, CDR2 SMNVEV (reference sequence).

The chain recombines TRBV27 with TRBJ1-5; no clear D. The CDR3 totals 14 residues. Trimming left V 5 bases short and J 0 bases short, with 8 bases between. CDR1 and CDR2 from the germline V gene are MNHEY and SMNVEV (reference sequence). Here the CDR3 DNA reads TGTGCCAGCAGTGTCTCTTATAGCAATCAGCCCCAGCATTTT. The encoded protein is CASSVSYSNQPQHF.

J is TRBJ2-1 and V is TRBV3-1 (or the pseudogene TRBV3-2); D may be TRBD1 (5 bases). The CDR3 has 13 residues. The ends were cut back, 1 base at V and 7 bases at J, with 8 bases in the middle. Germline V CDR1 and CDR2: LGHDT, YNNKEL (reference sequence). The CDR3 nucleotides read TGTGCCAGCAGCCAAGGATCAGGGAATGAGCAGTTCTTC. This translates into CASSQGSGNEQFF.

The chain carries TRBV6-5 and TRBJ1-1; D is ambiguous. The CDR3 spans 14 residues. In germline, CDR1 is MNHEY, CDR2 SVGAGI. The ends were cut back, 0 bases at V and 4 bases at J, with 9 bases in the middle. CDR3 DNA: TGTGCCAGCAGTTACTCGAGCGTAGGCACTGAAGCTTTCTTT. It encodes CASSYSSVGTEAFF.

The rearrangement uses TRBV28 and TRBJ1-3, with D perhaps TRBD1 (6 bases). The CDR3 consists of 15 residues. Germline CDR1 reads MDHEN; CDR2 reads SYDVKM. The V end lost 2 bases, the J end lost 1 base, and 9 bases lay between the germline ends. This CDR3 reads CASSLPTGSGNTIYF. In nucleotides, the CDR3 is TGTGCCAGCAGTTTACCTACAGGGTCTGGAAACACCATATATTTT. Based on the CDR3 plus reference TRBV28 and TRBJ1-3, the full variable domain is DVKVTQSSRYLVKRTGEKVFLECVQDMDHENMFWYRQDPGLGLRLIYFSYDVKMKEKGDIPEGYSVSREKKERFSLILESASTNQTSMYLCASSLPTGSGNTIYFGEGSWLTVV.

The CDR3 sequence: CASSPPLGASKNIQYF. The DNA for the CDR3 is TGTGCCAGCTCACCACCCTTGGGGGCGAGCAAAAACATTCAGTACTTC. The V call is TRBV18, the J call TRBJ2-4, with a tentative D call TRBD1 (6 bases). The CDR3 is made up of 16 amino acids. Germline assignment: CDR1 KGHSH and CDR2 LQKENI. Trimming shortened V by 0 bases and J by 3 bases, and 12 bases separated the two germline ends.

J is TRBJ2-1 and V is TRBV6-5, with 7 bases identical to TRBD2. The CDR3 is made up of 15 amino acids. CDR1 and CDR2 (germline): MNHEY, SVGAGI. V lost 2 bases, J lost 3 bases, and 4 bases stayed unmatched. The CDR3 DNA reads as TGTGCCAGCAGTTACGGGGGGGGACTCTACAATGAGCAGTTCTTC. Protein sequence: CASSYGGGLYNEQFF.

The chain uses TRBV6-5 and TRBJ2-7, with D perhaps matching TRBD2 (6 bases). The CDR3 has 15 amino acids. Germline CDR1 MNHEY, CDR2 SVGAGI. V dropped 7 bases and J dropped 0 bases, with 16 bases sitting between them. Here the CDR3 DNA reads TGTGCCAGCATCAAAAGGGCTAGCGCCTCCTACGAGCAGTACGTC. Residues: CASIKRASASYEQYV.

The chain employs TRBV19 and TRBJ1-2, with TRBD1 matching over 9 bases. CDR3 length: 14 residues. V lost 1 base and J lost 6; bases outside the gene matches: 3. The V gene's germline CDR1 is LNHDA and CDR2 SQIVND (reference sequence). CDR3 amino acids: CASSIVQGANGYTF. CDR3 sequence (DNA): TGTGCCAGTAGTATAGTACAGGGGGCTAATGGCTACACCTTC.

The chain combines TRBV3-1 (or the pseudogene TRBV3-2) with TRBJ2-1, with 13 positions matching TRBD2. The V and J ends lost 1 base and 4 bases, in that order; junction bases with no gene match: 1. The germline V gene has CDR1 LGHDT and CDR2 YNNKEL (reference sequence). CDR3 size: 16 residues. CDR3 bases: TGTGCCAGCAGCCAAGGGACTAGCGGGAGTTACAATGAGCAGTTCTTC. Translation gives CASSQGTSGSYNEQFF.

The chain combines TRBV28 with TRBJ1-2, with unresolved D. Germline lookup yields CDR1 MDHEN and CDR2 SYDVKM. The CDR3 runs to 14 residues. Trimming took 7 bases from V and 8 from J, leaving 20 bases between them. The CDR3 DNA reads as TGTGCCAGCAAAAACCAAGGAGCGTTCAAGGGCTACACCTTC. Translated, it gives CASKNQGAFKGYTF.

The chain has TRBV19 and TRBJ2-2; TRBD1 aligns across 7 bases. V lost 4 bases to trimming and J lost 4 bases; unmatched junction nucleotides: 3. Germline V gene sequence: CDR1 LNHDA, CDR2 SQIVND (reference sequence). The CDR3 is made up of 14 amino acids. CDR3 protein: CASSKTGATGELFF. CDR3 coding DNA: TGTGCCAGTAGTAAAACAGGGGCCACCGGGGAGCTGTTTTTT.

The gene calls are TRBV27 and TRBJ1-2, with D perhaps TRBD1 (6 bases). The V end was cut by 3 bases, the J end by 5 bases, with 16 bases between. The germline V gene encodes CDR1 MNHEY and CDR2 SMNVEV (reference sequence). This CDR3 has 15 residues. Written as DNA, the CDR3 is TGTGCCAGCAGTTTGGCTCCGGACAGTTTTTATGGCTACACCTTC. Its translation: CASSLAPDSFYGYTF.

Regarding this clone: Sequence at one end of the junction differs from germline and may be a read error. This chain connects TRBV29-1 to TRBJ2-2; perhaps TRBD1 as D (6 bases). The CDR3 is 13 amino acids. Germline V gene data show CDR1 as SQVTM and CDR2 as ANQGSEA. The CDR3 loop reads CSAEDSLTGELFF. The CDR3 nucleotides read TGTAGCGCAGAGGACAGTCTTACCGGGGAGCTGTTTTTT.

The chain has TRBV28 and TRBJ1-5; 7 positions agree with TRBD1. The J segment lost 0 bases and the V segment lost 5 bases, leaving 10 bases of the junction unmatched. Germline V gives CDR1 MDHEN, CDR2 SYDVKM. CDR3 length equals 17 residues. CDR3 sequence (DNA): TGTGCCAGCAGTCAGGCCGGGACAGTTAATAGCAATCAGCCCCAGCATTTT. Protein: CASSQAGTVNSNQPQHF. Full variable domain (outside the CDR3, taken from reference TRBV28 and TRBJ1-5): DVKVTQSSRYLVKRTGEKVFLECVQDMDHENMFWYRQDPGLGLRLIYFSYDVKMKEKGDIPEGYSVSREKKERFSLILESASTNQTSMYLCASSQAGTVNSNQPQHFGDGTRLSIL.

The gene calls are TRBV5-1 and TRBJ1-2; 7 nucleotides line up with TRBD1. This CDR3 spans 15 amino acids. The V and J ends lost 0 bases and 1 base, in that order; junction bases with no gene match: 3. CDR1 is SGHRS, CDR2 YFSETQ, per germline. Here the CDR3 reads CASSLVAGGNYGYTF. DNA of the CDR3: TGCGCCAGCAGCTTGGTGGCAGGGGGTAACTATGGCTACACCTTC.

The V gene is TRBV7-2, the J gene TRBJ2-2; TRBD2 is a possible D gene (6 bases). Germline V gene data show CDR1 as SGHTA and CDR2 as FQGNSA. V lost 5 bases, J lost 6 bases, and 22 bases lay in between. CDR3 length equals 17 residues. For the CDR3, the DNA is TGTGCCAGCAGCCCCTCCCTTATCGGGAGTAGGGCCGGGGAGCTGTTTTTT. This encodes CASSPSLIGSRAGELFF. Full variable domain (outside the CDR3, taken from reference TRBV7-2 and TRBJ2-2): GAGVSQSPSNKVTEKGKDVELRCDPISGHTALYWYRQSLGQGLEFLIYFQGNSAPDKSGLPSDRFSAERTGGSVSTLTIQRTQQEDSAVYLCASSPSLIGSRAGELFFGEGSRLTVL.